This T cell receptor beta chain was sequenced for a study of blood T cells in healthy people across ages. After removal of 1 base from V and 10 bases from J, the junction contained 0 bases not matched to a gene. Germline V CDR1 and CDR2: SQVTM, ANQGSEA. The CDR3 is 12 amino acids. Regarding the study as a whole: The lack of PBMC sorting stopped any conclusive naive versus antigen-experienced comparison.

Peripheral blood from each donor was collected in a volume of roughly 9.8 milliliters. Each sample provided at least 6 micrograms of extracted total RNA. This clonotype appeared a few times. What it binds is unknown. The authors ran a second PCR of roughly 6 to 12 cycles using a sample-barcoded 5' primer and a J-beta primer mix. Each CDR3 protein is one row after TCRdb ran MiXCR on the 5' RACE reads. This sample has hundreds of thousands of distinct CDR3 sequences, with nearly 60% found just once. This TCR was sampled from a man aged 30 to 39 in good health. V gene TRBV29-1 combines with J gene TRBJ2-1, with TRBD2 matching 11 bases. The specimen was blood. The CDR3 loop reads CSVEVAGGEQFF. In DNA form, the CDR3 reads TGCAGCGTTGAAGTAGCGGGAGGGGAGCAGTTCTTC.